The rows below give T cell receptor beta chains drawn from one sample of a study of T cell changes during pregnancy in multiple sclerosis. Produced via immunoSEQ multiplex PCR; TCRdb's table is partial and in-frame only. Of about 36,000 clones listed, 93% are singletons. The input for sequencing was CD4+ T cells from peripheral blood mononuclear cells, taken in the first trimester of pregnancy. These receptors were collected from a female donor with multiple sclerosis, enrolled in a pregnancy study. Both conserved end residues are part of each CDR3. A D gene is named only where the DNA matches it firmly. Some rows mark clone size as missing; the rest say once, few, many or name a class of expanded clone.

-	TRBJ1-2	TRBV5-4	-	TGTGCCAGCAGCCCCCCGACAGCCAACTATGGCTACACCTTC	CASSPPTANYGYTF
-	TRBJ1-1	TRBV7-8	-	TGTGCCAGCAGCTTCGCCCCCACAGGGAGCACAGCTTTCTTT	CASSFAPTGSTAFF
once	TRBJ1-1	TRBV7-9	TRBD1	TGTGCCAGCAGCTTAGGGGGACAGGGCACTGAAGCTTTCTTT	CASSLGGQGTEAFF
few	TRBJ1-4	TRBV9	-	TGTGCCAGCAGCTTGGGGGGACTTGGGGAAAAACTGTTTTTT	CASSLGGLGEKLFF
once	TRBJ2-1	TRBV5-1	TRBD2	TGCGCCAGCAGCCAACCCCCTAGCGGGGGGGCAGCTAATGAGCAGTTCTTC	CASSQPPSGGAANEQFF
-	TRBJ1-4	TRBV6-1	-	TGTGCCAGCAGCCCCCTAAGACAGCTTAATGAAAAACTGTTTTTT	CASSPLRQLNEKLFF
-	TRBJ2-1	TRBV7-3	TRBD2	TGTGCCAGCAGCTCTCCCGGGACTAGCGGCGACAATGAGCAGTTCTTC	CASSSPGTSGDNEQFF
-	TRBJ2-7	TRBV5-1	TRBD2	TGCGCCAGCAGGCTCGGGGGGGCGGCCGCCCACGAGCAGTACTTC	CASRLGGAAAHEQYF
-	TRBJ2-2	TRBV7-3	TRBD2	TGTGCCAGCAGCCGTCAGGCAGGACTAGCGGGATACACCGGGGAGCTGTTTTTT	CASSRQAGLAGYTGELFF
-	TRBJ1-1	TRBV19	TRBD1	TGTGCCAGTAGCCGACAGGGCATGAACACTGAAGCTTTCTTT	CASSRQGMNTEAFF
-	TRBJ2-2	TRBV5-1	TRBD1	TGCGCCAGCAGCTTGGAGGGGGCCGGCGGGGAGCTGTTTTTT	CASSLEGAGGELFF
once	TRBJ2-7	TRBV21-1	-	TGTGCCAGCAGCAATGCCGGGACTCCCGGATGGGGTTACGAGCAGTACTTC	CASSNAGTPGWGYEQYF
-	TRBJ1-2	TRBV5-4	TRBD1	TGTGCCAGCAGCGAACCCCGAAAGGGGGCAAGTCAAATTGGTGGCTACACCTTC	CASSEPRKGASQIGGYTF
once	TRBJ2-5	TRBV19	TRBD2	TGTGCCAGTAGTATGGGGACTAGCGGGACAGTTGGGACCCAGTACTTC	CASSMGTSGTVGTQYF
-	TRBJ2-7	TRBV27	-	TGTGCCAGCACTGAGCGGGCTCCCCCCTACGAGCAGTACTTC	CASTERAPPYEQYF
-	TRBJ1-5	TRBV28	TRBD1	TGTGCCAGCAGTTTCCAGGACAGGAGCAATCAGCCCCAGCATTTT	CASSFQDRSNQPQHF
-	TRBJ2-5	TRBV29-1	TRBD1	TGCAGCGGCCTTGGACAGGGAGTAGAGACCCAGTACTTC	CSGLGQGVETQYF
-	TRBJ2-5	TRBV28	-	TGTGCCAGCAGTTTACCCAGGGTCGGTAGCGGGACCCAGTACTTC	CASSLPRVGSGTQYF
-	TRBJ1-1	TRBV7-6	TRBD1	TGTGCCAGCAGCCCAAACAGGGGATTGAACACTGAAGCTTTCTTT	CASSPNRGLNTEAFF
-	TRBJ2-3	TRBV7-3	-	TGTGCCAGCAGCCCTCAACAGGGCCTCCGCACAGATACGCAGTATTTT	CASSPQQGLRTDTQYF
-	TRBJ1-1	TRBV6-1	-	TGTGCCAGCAGTGAATACAGGGCGTACACTGAAGCTTTCTTT	CASSEYRAYTEAFF
-	TRBJ2-5	TRBV7-2	TRBD2	TGTGCCAGCAGCTTAGTCGGTGGGAGGGCCGGGGAGACCCAGTACTTC	CASSLVGGRAGETQYF
once	TRBJ1-5	TRBV28	-	TGTGCCAGCAGGCCTCTTCCTGAGAATCAGCCCCAGCATTTT	CASRPLPENQPQHF
-	TRBJ1-1	TRBV30	-	TGTGCCTGGAGTGTACAGTGGAACACTGAAGCTTTCTTT	CAWSVQWNTEAFF
-	TRBJ2-1	TRBV7-9	TRBD2	TGTGCCAGCAGTCTAGCGGGAGTAAATTACAATGAGCAGTTCTTC	CASSLAGVNYNEQFF
once	TRBJ1-2	TRBV19	-	TGTGCCAGTAGTACCCACAGGGACCGACATGGCTACACCTTC	CASSTHRDRHGYTF
-	TRBJ1-6	TRBV4-2	-	TGTGCCAGCAGCCCCCCCAGTGAGGGAGGCGATTCACCCCTCCACTTT	CASSPPSEGGDSPLHF
-	TRBJ1-1	TRBV12-5	-	TGTGCTAGTGGGGACCGGGACTACGCGTCTGAAGCTTTCTTT	CASGDRDYASEAFF
-	TRBJ1-1	TRBV5-4	-	TGTGCCAGCAGCTTGCGACAGACTAACACTGAAGCTTTCTTT	CASSLRQTNTEAFF
-	TRBJ1-2	TRBV19	-	TGTGCCAGTAGTATAGACCCGTCCTTCTATGGCTACACCTTC	CASSIDPSFYGYTF
-	TRBJ1-2	TRBV7-9	-	TGTGCCAGCAGCAGAGGGCCCAAGGGCTACACCTTC	CASSRGPKGYTF
-	TRBJ2-5	TRBV4-3	TRBD2	TGCGCCAGCAGCCAAGATTATAGCGGGGGGTGGGAGACCCAGTACTTC	CASSQDYSGGWETQYF
-	TRBJ2-1	TRBV6-5	-	TGTGCCAGCAGTACAGAGTTGAAGCCCAATGAGCAGTTCTTC	CASSTELKPNEQFF
once	TRBJ1-1	TRBV10-2	-	TGCGCCAGCAGTGAGAGGGGTGTGAACACTGAAGCTTTCTTT	CASSERGVNTEAFF
-	TRBJ1-4	TRBV13	TRBD1	TGTGCCAGCAGCTTAACCGGGACAGGCAAACTGTTTTTT	CASSLTGTGKLFF
-	TRBJ1-4	TRBV6-5	-	TGTGCCAGCAGCCGACCGGGGGTTGGGGAAAAACTGTTTTTT	CASSRPGVGEKLFF
-	TRBJ2-1	TRBV7-3	-	TGTGCCAGCAGCCCATTGGGCCGGTCAGGCCCCAAAGAGCAGTTCTTC	CASSPLGRSGPKEQFF
-	TRBJ2-2	TRBV19	TRBD1	TGTGCCAGTACCGACGCAGGGGGCGCGGGCGGGGAGCTGTTTTTT	CASTDAGGAGGELFF
once	TRBJ2-7	TRBV27	TRBD2	TGTGCCAGCAGTATGGGACTAGCTATCTACGAGCAGTACTTC	CASSMGLAIYEQYF
-	TRBJ1-4	TRBV7-2	TRBD1	TGTGCCAGCAGCTTATCCGGGACAGGGAACGAAAAACTGTTTTTT	CASSLSGTGNEKLFF
-	TRBJ1-2	TRBV6-6	TRBD1	TGTGCCAGCAGTCTACAGGGGAGAGGCGATGGCTACACCTTC	CASSLQGRGDGYTF
-	TRBJ1-5	TRBV7-2	-	TGTGCCAGCAGCTTTTCAGGGTACAATCAGCCCCAGCATTTT	CASSFSGYNQPQHF
-	TRBJ2-5	TRBV7-9	-	TGTGCCAGCAGCTTAGAACGGCCAGGCTCGGTGACCCAGTACTTC	CASSLERPGSVTQYF
-	TRBJ1-5	TRBV2	-	TGTGCCAGCAGTGAAGCGGAGGGCGAGCAGCCCCAGCATTTT	CASSEAEGEQPQHF
-	TRBJ1-2	TRBV19	-	TGTGCCAGTAGTTACCAGGCGGGTGGCTACACCTTC	CASSYQAGGYTF
once	TRBJ1-3	TRBV18	-	TGTGCCAGCTCACGTCGGGTGGGGCCCGATCCTTACTCTGGAAACACCATATATTTT	CASSRRVGPDPYSGNTIYF
-	TRBJ2-3	TRBV7-9	TRBD2	TGTGCCAGCAGCTTCTTGAGCGGGAGTGGTAGGGATACGCAGTATTTT	CASSFLSGSGRDTQYF
-	TRBJ2-1	TRBV2	-	TGTGCCAGTCGTCTTCAGCTCGCAGCGGGCAATGAGCAGTTCTTC	CASRLQLAAGNEQFF
-	TRBJ2-6	TRBV7-2	TRBD2	TGTGCCAGCAGCTTACTAGCGGAGGCTGGGGCCAACGTCCTGACTTTC	CASSLLAEAGANVLTF
-	TRBJ1-2	TRBV5-6	-	TGTGCCAGCAGCCCCCGTCTACAGGTGTTCCCCTCCGTAGACACCTTC	CASSPRLQVFPSVDTF
once	TRBJ2-7	TRBV4-2	-	TGTGCCAGCAGCCAAGATCACAGACTATCACATAGCTCCTACGAGCAGTACTTC	CASSQDHRLSHSSYEQYF
-	TRBJ2-7	TRBV5-4	TRBD2	TGTGCCAGCAGCTTGGGGGGCCTAGCGGGGAGCTTGACCTACGAGCAGTACTTC	CASSLGGLAGSLTYEQYF
-	TRBJ2-1	TRBV19	-	TGTGCCAGTAAGGGGCGAAGTAGCTCTGGGTACAATGAGCAGTTCTTC	CASKGRSSSGYNEQFF
-	TRBJ2-7	TRBV18	TRBD1	TGTGCCAGCTCAACGTCCGGGACAGGGTCCGAGCAGTACTTC	CASSTSGTGSEQYF
-	TRBJ1-2	TRBV5-6	TRBD1	TGTGCCAGCACTGGGGAGTTGGACAGGGCCTATGGCTACACCTTC	CASTGELDRAYGYTF
-	TRBJ2-7	TRBV13	TRBD2	TGTGCCAGCAGCCCCCCGAGGCCGAGCGGGAGGGCCTACGAGCAGTACTTC	CASSPPRPSGRAYEQYF
-	TRBJ2-1	TRBV7-3	-	TGTGCCAGCAGCTCCCCCAATGTCGGGGGCGGGGGCCCCCTGGGGTCCTACAATGAGCAGTTCTTC	CASSSPNVGGGGPLGSYNEQFF
-	TRBJ1-2	TRBV19	-	TGTGCCAGTAGTACCGGGACACACCGTAACTATGGCTACACCTTC	CASSTGTHRNYGYTF
-	TRBJ2-5	TRBV5-1	TRBD2	TGCGCCAGCAGCCCCGGAGGACCGAGCGGGGGGTGGAAGACCCAGTACTTC	CASSPGGPSGGWKTQYF